Listed below are T cell receptor beta chains from one sample, sequenced in a study of radiation and T cells in renal cell carcinoma. Libraries were prepared by immunoSEQ multiplex PCR; TCRdb keeps only in-frame clonotypes and omits some of them. The table records 100,000 or so clones, about 86% of them present only once. Specimen: blood, collected from a patient whose treatment included radiotherapy and nephrectomy. All receptors come from a man between 50 and 59 years old with renal cell carcinoma. Each CDR3 is given with its conserved first and last residue. Each record gives: D gene, J gene, V gene, clone size, CDR3 DNA, CDR3 protein. The D gene is left open where the match is weak. Where a row states a size, it is once, few, many or the class of an expanded clone; other rows omit it.

TRBD2,TRBJ2-3,TRBV7-3,-,TGTGCCAGCAGCTTACTAGCGGGGATACCCACAGATACGCAGTATTTT,CASSLLAGIPTDTQYF
-,TRBJ1-5,TRBV19,-,TGTGCCAGTAGTATAGGCAGCGCACGGGGGAATCAGCCCCAGCATTTT,CASSIGSARGNQPQHF
-,TRBJ2-7,TRBV7-6,-,TGTGCCAGCAGCTTAGGTCAGAGAAGCTCCTACGAGCAGTACTTC,CASSLGQRSSYEQYF
TRBD1,TRBJ2-7,TRBV28,-,TGTGCCAGCACCCCCGCCGGGACAGCCTCCGATGAGCAGTACTTC,CASTPAGTASDEQYF
TRBD1,TRBJ2-5,TRBV29-1,once,TGCAGCGTCGACGGACAGGGGGCGCCAGAGACCCAGTACTTC,CSVDGQGAPETQYF
TRBD1,TRBJ2-1,TRBV5-1,-,TGCGCCAGCAGCTTTGGACAGGGGGCTTCCTACAATGAGCAGTTCTTC,CASSFGQGASYNEQFF
-,TRBJ1-1,TRBV6-4,-,TGTGCCAGCAGAGGACAGCCGAACACTGAAGCTTTCTTT,CASRGQPNTEAFF
-,TRBJ1-2,TRBV7-2,-,TGTGCCAGCAGCATAAGTACTGGCAGCCTAACTAACTATGGCTACACCTTC,CASSISTGSLTNYGYTF
TRBD1,TRBJ2-1,TRBV28,-,TGTGCCAGCATCCCGGGACAGGGGTCAGGTGAGCAGTTCTTC,CASIPGQGSGEQFF
TRBD2,TRBJ2-3,TRBV2,-,TGTGCCAGCAGTCCTAAAGGACTAGCGGGGCCGCCCCCAGATACGCAGTATTTT,CASSPKGLAGPPPDTQYF
-,TRBJ2-3,TRBV11-2,-,TGTGCCAGCGGGAGCGCAGATACGCAGTATTTT,CASGSADTQYF
-,TRBJ2-2,TRBV7-3,-,TGTGCCAGCAGCTTCTTAAACACCGGGGAGCTGTTTTTT,CASSFLNTGELFF
-,TRBJ2-5,TRBV19,-,TGTGCCAGTAGTCCCCGGTGGGTTCACCCCGCCCAAGAGACCCAGTACTTC,CASSPRWVHPAQETQYF
-,TRBJ1-5,TRBV28,-,TGTGCCAGCAGTCATAGGAGTAGCAATCAGCCCCAGCATTTT,CASSHRSSNQPQHF